The 6 T cell receptor beta chains reported below all come from one sample, sequenced in a study of T cell repertoires in cytomegalovirus infection. Using its own MiXCR run on the reads, TCRdb lists one record per CDR3 protein. The sample has roughly 300,000 distinct CDR3 sequences, 8% to 9.5% seen once. The sample was PBMCs. The receptor source for this set is a human donor in good health (CMV status not recorded). Some clones in this sample may be carry-over from other donors' samples.

This clonotype came up a few times. This chain links TRBV15 with TRBJ1-5, with no clear D. V lost 5 bases and J 3 bases, leaving 17 bases between the germline ends. The CDR3 consists of 16 residues. Germline CDR1 reads LNHNV; CDR2 reads YYDKDF (reference sequence). The CDR3 region has the DNA TGTGCCACCAGCTTGGTTGGGCAAGATTCCAATCAGCCCCAGCATTTT. It specifies CATSLVGQDSNQPQHF.

This clonotype was counted at least ten times. The CDR3: CASSLDGVYGYTF. CDR3 DNA: TGTGCCAGCAGCTTGGACGGAGTCTATGGCTACACCTTC. The V gene is TRBV7-2, the J gene TRBJ1-2; D unresolved. Trimming pared 3 bases from V and 4 bases from J, leaving 9 bases between. This CDR3 is built from 13 residues. Germline loops: CDR1 SGHTA, CDR2 FQGNSA.

This clonotype was observed a few times. The chain links TRBV20-1 to TRBJ2-1, with 14 bases that match TRBD2. J lost 6 bases, V lost 4 bases, and 8 bases had no gene match. This CDR3 region has 16 residues. CDR1 is DFQATT and CDR2 is SNEGSKA in the germline V gene (reference sequence). Here the CDR3 DNA reads TGCAGTGCTACACGCCCCGGGACTAGCGGGGGCAATGAGCAGTTCTTC. Its protein product is CSATRPGTSGGNEQFF.

The chain uses TRBV11-3 and TRBJ2-3; TRBD1 might be the D (5 bases). The CDR3 length is 15 residues. The V gene's germline CDR1 is SGHNT and CDR2 YENEEA. Trimming took off 5 bases at V and 1 base at J, with 13 bases between the two ends. This chain's CDR3 is CASSARAAGTDTQYF. The DNA of the CDR3 is TGTGCCAGCAGCGCCAGGGCCGCCGGCACAGATACGCAGTATTTT. The complete variable domain, with remaining parts taken from reference TRBV11-3 and TRBJ2-3, reads EAGVVQSPRYKIIEKKQPVAFWCNPISGHNTLYWYLQNLGQGPELLIRYENEEAVDDSQLPKDRFSAERLKGVDSTLKIQPAELGDSAVYLCASSARAAGTDTQYFGPGTRLTVL.

This clonotype was recorded at least ten times. The chain has TRBV27 and TRBJ2-7; 7 bases map to TRBD1. Trimming cost V 3 bases and J 1 base; bases outside gene matches: 6. This CDR3 comprises 15 residues. Germline lookup yields CDR1 MNHEY and CDR2 SMNVEV (reference sequence). The CDR3 DNA sequence: TGTGCCAGCAGTTTGTACTCGGGACAGTCCTACGAGCAGTACTTC. Its protein is CASSLYSGQSYEQYF.

The V and J genes are TRBV15 and TRBJ1-4; tentative D call: TRBD1 (5 bases). Between the trimmed V and J ends, which lost 1 base and 0 bases, there was a span of 12 bases. Germline lookup yields CDR1 LNHNV and CDR2 YYDKDF (reference sequence). The CDR3 totals 17 residues. CDR3 sequence: CATSRVPSGPTNEKLFF. The CDR3 DNA follows: TGTGCCACCAGCAGAGTTCCATCGGGGCCAACTAATGAAAAACTGTTTTTT. Drawing the rest from reference TRBV15 and TRBJ1-4, the complete variable domain is DAMVIQNPRYQVTQFGKPVTLSCSQTLNHNVMYWYQQKSSQAPKLLFHYYDKDFNNEADTPDNFQSRRPNTSFCFLDIRSPGLGDTAMYLCATSRVPSGPTNEKLFFGSGTQLSVL.